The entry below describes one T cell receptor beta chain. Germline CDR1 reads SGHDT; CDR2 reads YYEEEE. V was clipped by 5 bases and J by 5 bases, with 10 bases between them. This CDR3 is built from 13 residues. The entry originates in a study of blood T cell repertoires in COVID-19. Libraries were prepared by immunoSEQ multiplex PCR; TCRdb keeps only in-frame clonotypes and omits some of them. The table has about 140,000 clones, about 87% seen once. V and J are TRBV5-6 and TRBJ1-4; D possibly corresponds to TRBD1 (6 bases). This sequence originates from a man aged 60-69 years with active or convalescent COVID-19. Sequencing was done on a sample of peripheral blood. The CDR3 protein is CASRGQLNEKLFF. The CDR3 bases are TGTGCCAGCAGAGGACAGCTCAATGAAAAACTGTTTTTT.